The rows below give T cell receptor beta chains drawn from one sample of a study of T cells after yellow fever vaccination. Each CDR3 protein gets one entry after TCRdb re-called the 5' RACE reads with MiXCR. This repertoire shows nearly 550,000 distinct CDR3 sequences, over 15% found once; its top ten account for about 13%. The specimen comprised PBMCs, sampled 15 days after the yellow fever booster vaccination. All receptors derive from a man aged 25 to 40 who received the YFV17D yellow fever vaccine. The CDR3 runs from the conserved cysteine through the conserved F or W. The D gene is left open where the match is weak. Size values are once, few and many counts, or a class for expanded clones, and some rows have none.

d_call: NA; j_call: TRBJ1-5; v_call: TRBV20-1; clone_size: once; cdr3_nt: TGCAGTGCTAGTGACGTAAATCAGCCCCAGCATTTT; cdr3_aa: CSASDVNQPQHF
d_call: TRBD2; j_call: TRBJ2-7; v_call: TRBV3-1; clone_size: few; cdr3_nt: TGTGCCAGCAGAGTAAGCGGGAGGGGCTCCTACGAGCAGTACTTC; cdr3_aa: CASRVSGRGSYEQYF
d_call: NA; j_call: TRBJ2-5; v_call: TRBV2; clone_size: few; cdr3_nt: TGTGCCAGCTCTCGACAGCCCCAAGAGACCCAGTACTTC; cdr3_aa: CASSRQPQETQYF
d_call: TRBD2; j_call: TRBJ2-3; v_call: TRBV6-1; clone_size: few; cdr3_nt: TGTGCCAGCAGACCCGGACTAGCGGGAGATACGCAGTATTTT; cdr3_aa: CASRPGLAGDTQYF
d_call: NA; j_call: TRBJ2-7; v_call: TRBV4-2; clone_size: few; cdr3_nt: TGTGCCAGCAGCCAAGCGGTAGGGGAGGATACCTACGAGCAGTACTTC; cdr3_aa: CASSQAVGEDTYEQYF
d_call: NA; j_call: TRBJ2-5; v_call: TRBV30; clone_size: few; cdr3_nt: TGTGCCTGGAGCGGAAACGAAGAGACCCAGTACTTC; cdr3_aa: CAWSGNEETQYF
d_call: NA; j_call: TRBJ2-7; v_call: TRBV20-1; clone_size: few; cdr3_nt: TGCAGTGCTAGAGATCGCGGACACCCTTACGAGCAGTACTTC; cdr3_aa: CSARDRGHPYEQYF
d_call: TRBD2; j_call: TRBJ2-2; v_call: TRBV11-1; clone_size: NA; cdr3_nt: TGTGCCAGCAGCCCCCAATTAGGGCTAGCGGGAAACACCGGGGAGCTGTTTTTT; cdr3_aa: CASSPQLGLAGNTGELFF
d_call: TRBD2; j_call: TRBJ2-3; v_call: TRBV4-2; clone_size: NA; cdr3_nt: TGTGCCAGCAGCCAGCGGACTAGCGTTAGCACAGATACGCAGTATTTT; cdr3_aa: CASSQRTSVSTDTQYF
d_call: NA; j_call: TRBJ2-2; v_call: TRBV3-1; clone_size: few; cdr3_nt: TGTGCCAGCAGTTCCTCCGGGTCCCTCGGCGGCGGGGAGCTGTTTTTT; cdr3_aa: CASSSSGSLGGGELFF
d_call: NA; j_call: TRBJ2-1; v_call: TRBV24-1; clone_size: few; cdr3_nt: TGTGCCACCAGTGATTCGGGTTCCTACAATGAGCAGTTCTTC; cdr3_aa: CATSDSGSYNEQFF
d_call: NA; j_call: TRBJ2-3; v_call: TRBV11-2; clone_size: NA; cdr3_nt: TGTGCCAGCAGCTTAGTAATAGTATGGGAGGGGGCCCCTAGCACAGATACGCAGTATTTT; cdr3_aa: CASSLVIVWEGAPSTDTQYF
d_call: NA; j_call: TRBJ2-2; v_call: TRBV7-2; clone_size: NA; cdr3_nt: TGTGCCGCCCCCGTACTTAGCCACACCGGGGAGCTGTTTTTT; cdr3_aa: CAAPVLSHTGELFF
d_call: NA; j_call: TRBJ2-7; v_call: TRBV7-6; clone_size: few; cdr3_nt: TGTGCCAGCAGCTTAGGAAGGGAACTAGTCTACGAGCAGTACTTC; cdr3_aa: CASSLGRELVYEQYF
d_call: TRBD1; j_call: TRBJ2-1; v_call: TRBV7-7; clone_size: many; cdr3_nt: TGTGCTAGCAGCTTAGCGGAGACAGGGGGGAGTAATGAGCAGTTCTTC; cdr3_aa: CASSLAETGGSNEQFF
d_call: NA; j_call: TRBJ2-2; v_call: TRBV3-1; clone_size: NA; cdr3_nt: TGTGCCAGCAGCCAAGATCGTAGTCGGAGCACCGGGGAGCTGTTTTTT; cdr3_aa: CASSQDRSRSTGELFF
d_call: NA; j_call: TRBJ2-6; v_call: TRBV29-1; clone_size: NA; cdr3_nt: TGCAGCGTTGAGGATGGGGCCAACGTCCTGACTTTC; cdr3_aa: CSVEDGANVLTF
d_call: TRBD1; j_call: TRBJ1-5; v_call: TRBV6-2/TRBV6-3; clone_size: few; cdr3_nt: TGTGCCAGCGCCGGGACAGTCAGCAATCAGCCCCAGCATTTT; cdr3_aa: CASAGTVSNQPQHF
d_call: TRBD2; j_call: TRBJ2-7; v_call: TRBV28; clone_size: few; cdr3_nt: TGTGCCAGCCTGACTAGCGGGAGTACCGAGCAGTACTTC; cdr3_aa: CASLTSGSTEQYF
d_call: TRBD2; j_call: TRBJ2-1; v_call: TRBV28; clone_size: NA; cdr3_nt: TGTGCCAGCAGTTTAAAGCCCGGGACTAGCGGGAGGGATGAGCAGTTCTTC; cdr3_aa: CASSLKPGTSGRDEQFF
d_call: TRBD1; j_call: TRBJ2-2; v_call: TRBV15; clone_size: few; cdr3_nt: TGTGCCACCAGATCAGGGGGTATCACCGGGGAGCTGTTTTTT; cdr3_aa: CATRSGGITGELFF
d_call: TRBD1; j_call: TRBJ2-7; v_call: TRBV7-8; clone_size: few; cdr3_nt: TGTGCCAGCAGCGCCCTCAGGGGGGAGCAGTACTTC; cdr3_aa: CASSALRGEQYF
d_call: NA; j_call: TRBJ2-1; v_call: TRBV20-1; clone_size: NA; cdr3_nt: TGCAGTGCTCCGGGAGGGGGCCCTCGGGAGCAGTTCTTC; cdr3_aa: CSAPGGGPREQFF
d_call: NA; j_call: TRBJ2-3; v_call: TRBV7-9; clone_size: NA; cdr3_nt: TGTGCCAGCTATATTAGCGGAGGAGGAGATACGCAGTATTTT; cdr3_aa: CASYISGGGDTQYF
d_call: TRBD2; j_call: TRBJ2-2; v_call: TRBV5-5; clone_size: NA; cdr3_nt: TGTGCCAGCAGGTTCCCAAGGGAAGTTAAGGGCCCCGGGACTAGCGCGAACACCGGGGAGCTGTTTTTT; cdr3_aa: CASRFPREVKGPGTSANTGELFF
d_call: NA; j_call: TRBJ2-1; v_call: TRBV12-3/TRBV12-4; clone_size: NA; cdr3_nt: TGTGCCAGCCGCCATAAGGGCCGCTGGGATGTGCAGTTCTTC; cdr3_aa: CASRHKGRWDVQFF
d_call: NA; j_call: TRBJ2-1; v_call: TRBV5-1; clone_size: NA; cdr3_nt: TGCGCCAGCAATGGGGGAGATGGGTACAATGAGCAGTTCTTC; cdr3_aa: CASNGGDGYNEQFF
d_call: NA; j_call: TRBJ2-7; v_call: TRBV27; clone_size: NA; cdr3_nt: TGTGCCAGCAGTTTATCGAACAGGTTTGGGCAGTACTTC; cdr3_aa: CASSLSNRFGQYF
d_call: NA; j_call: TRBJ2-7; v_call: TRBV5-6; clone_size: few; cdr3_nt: TGTGCCAGCAGCTTGAAAGGGACGCTCTACGAGCAGTACTTC; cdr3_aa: CASSLKGTLYEQYF
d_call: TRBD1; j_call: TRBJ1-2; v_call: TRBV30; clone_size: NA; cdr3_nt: TGCGCCTGGAGTGTACACCGGACAGGGCCTGGCTACACCTTC; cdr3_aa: CAWSVHRTGPGYTF
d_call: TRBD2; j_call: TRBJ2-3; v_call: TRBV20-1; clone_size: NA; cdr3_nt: TGCAGTGCAAGGACTAGCGGGAGATTAAGTACTTCGGCAGATACGCAGTATTTT; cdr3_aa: CSARTSGRLSTSADTQYF
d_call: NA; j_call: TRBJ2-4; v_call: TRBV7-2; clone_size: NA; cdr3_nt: TGTGCCAGCAGCGGAAGCTGGGCGAAGGTCTACTTC; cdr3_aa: CASSGSWAKVYF
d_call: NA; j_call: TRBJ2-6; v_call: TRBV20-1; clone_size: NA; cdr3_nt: TGCAGTATTAGGCCCTCCGGAGGCTCTGGGGCCAACGTCCTGACTTTC; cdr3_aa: CSIRPSGGSGANVLTF
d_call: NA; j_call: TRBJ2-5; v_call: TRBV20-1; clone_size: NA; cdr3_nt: TGCAGTGCCAACCGCCCCGGGACACAACAAGAGACCCAGTACTTC; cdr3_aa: CSANRPGTQQETQYF
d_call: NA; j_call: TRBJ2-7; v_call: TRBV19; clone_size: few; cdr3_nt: TGTGCCAATTTACAGGGTTTCTACGAGCAGTACTTC; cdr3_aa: CANLQGFYEQYF
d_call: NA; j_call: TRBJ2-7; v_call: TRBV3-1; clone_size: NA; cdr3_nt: TGTGCCAGCAGCCAAGTAATAGGGGTCGAGCAGTACTTC; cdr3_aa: CASSQVIGVEQYF